The 29 T cell receptor beta chains presented below share a single source sample, sequenced in a study of blood T cell repertoires in COVID-19. Using immunoSEQ multiplex PCR, the repertoire was profiled, and TCRdb retains in-frame clones only, with some absent. The sample gives over 90,000 clones, about 85% of which show up once; 2.5% to 3.5% is in the top ten. Sequencing was done on a sample of peripheral blood. Receptors were obtained from a man in his fifties or sixties in a cohort sampled during active COVID-19.

The rearrangement joins TRBV7-2 to TRBJ2-3, with 11 bases lining up with TRBD2. V trimming: 3 bases; J trimming: 3 bases; junction bases outside the gene matches: 2. The CDR3 extends over 15 amino acids. Germline assignment: CDR1 SGHTA and CDR2 FQGNSA. CDR3 amino acids: CASSFLAGGTDTQYF. The DNA for the CDR3 is TGTGCCAGCAGCTTCCTAGCGGGGGGTACAGATACGCAGTATTTT.

The chain links TRBV18 to TRBJ2-3, with 10 nucleotides matching TRBD2. V shed 3 bases, J shed 6 bases, and the junction held 9 bases outside the gene matches. This CDR3 has 16 amino acids. The germline CDR1 and CDR2 sequences are KGHSH and LQKENI. CDR3 sequence: CASSPGAGGAFDTQYF. The CDR3 DNA is TGTGCCAGCTCACCCGGAGCGGGGGGGGCTTTCGATACGCAGTATTTT.

This chain connects TRBV6-6 to TRBJ2-1, with 7 bases lining up with TRBD1. The CDR3 consists of 14 residues. The J segment lost 9 bases and the V segment lost 6 bases, leaving 11 bases of the junction unmatched. The germline V gene encodes CDR1 MNHNY and CDR2 SVGAGI (reference sequence). Here the CDR3 DNA reads TGTGCCAGCAGCCAGACAGGGACCGTCGGTGAGCAGTTCTTC. It encodes CASSQTGTVGEQFF.

The chain combines TRBV29-1 with TRBJ2-1, with a tentative D call TRBD1 (5 bases). V shed 7 bases and J shed 6 bases, with 19 bases lying between them. CDR3 size: 14 residues. From germline, CDR1 is SQVTM and CDR2 ANQGSEA. The CDR3 sequence: CSAAQSGLPNEQFF. The CDR3 DNA reads as TGCAGCGCCGCTCAATCAGGGTTACCCAATGAGCAGTTCTTC.

The chain couples TRBV12-5 to TRBJ2-5; TRBD2 matches 12 bases. J gave up 2 bases and V 6 bases, and 7 bases lay outside the gene matches. CDR1 is LGHNT and CDR2 is FRNRAP in the germline V gene. The CDR3 is made up of 16 amino acids. CDR3 in DNA: TGTGCTAGTGGACCCCGGACTAGCGGGACACAAGAGACCCAGTACTTC. This translates into CASGPRTSGTQETQYF.

The V and J genes are TRBV14 and TRBJ2-3; 7 bases fit TRBD2. This CDR3 contains 15 residues. The J segment lost 3 bases and the V segment lost 1 base, leaving 4 bases of the junction unmatched. Looked up from germline, CDR1 is SGHDN and CDR2 is FVKESK. Here the CDR3 DNA reads TGTGCCAGCAGCCAAGGTAGCGGGTTGACAGATACGCAGTATTTT. Amino acid sequence: CASSQGSGLTDTQYF.

The gene calls are TRBV9 and TRBJ2-1; a weak D match, TRBD2 (6 bases). This CDR3 contains 15 residues. The V gene lost 5 bases and the J gene lost 0 bases, with 12 bases spanning the gap. Germline CDR1 SGDLS, CDR2 YYNGEE. The CDR3 loop reads CASSSGGSSYNEQFF. CDR3 in DNA: TGTGCCAGCAGTAGTGGGGGGAGCTCCTACAATGAGCAGTTCTTC.

V usage is TRBV27 and J usage is TRBJ2-2, with TRBD2 matching over 10 bases. The CDR3 sequence is 18 residues long. With 6 bases clipped from V and 5 bases from J, the junction kept 15 bases outside the gene matches. Germline loops: CDR1 MNHEY, CDR2 SMNVEV (reference sequence). The DNA for the CDR3 is TGTGCCAGCAGCCCCCCCCACCGGGGACTAGCGCGGACCGGGGAGCTGTTTTTT. Encoded protein: CASSPPHRGLARTGELFF.

This chain joins TRBV5-1 and TRBJ1-3, with a weak D call TRBD1 (5 bases). CDR1 SGHRS and CDR2 YFSETQ come from the germline V gene. There are 15 residues in the CDR3. Trimming removed 0 bases at V and 8 bases at J, with 15 bases between. CDR3 loop: CASSLAGATGDTIYF. The DNA of the CDR3 is TGCGCCAGCAGCTTGGCCGGTGCGACGGGGGACACCATATATTTT.

The chain carries TRBV4-2 and TRBJ1-3, with D hard to call. The germline CDR1 and CDR2 sequences are LGHNA and YNFKEQ. This CDR3 is 13 amino acids long. The ends were cut back, 10 bases at V and 2 bases at J, with 12 bases in the middle. The CDR3 sequence: CAIRQVAGNTIYF. The CDR3 nucleotides are TGTGCCATCCGCCAGGTAGCTGGAAACACCATATATTTT.

The V and J genes are TRBV9 and TRBJ2-2; 13 bases map to TRBD2. Germline CDR1 is SGDLS and CDR2 is YYNGEE. Trimming cost V 4 bases and J 6 bases; bases outside gene matches: 3. This CDR3 has 15 amino acids. CDR3 DNA: TGTGCCAGCAGCCAACTAGCGGGGGGGCCCGGGGAGCTGTTTTTT. Its protein product is CASSQLAGGPGELFF.

The chain recombines TRBV18 with TRBJ2-2; the D gene is possibly TRBD1 (5 bases). Deletions cut 2 bases from V and 0 bases from J, with 10 bases between. CDR1 is KGHSH, CDR2 LQKENI, per germline. The length of the CDR3 is 16 residues. The CDR3 sequence is CASSPNTGSNTGELFF. CDR3 DNA: TGTGCCAGCTCACCAAATACAGGATCGAACACCGGGGAGCTGTTTTTT.

The V and J genes are TRBV27 and TRBJ1-1, with TRBD1 matching over 7 bases. This CDR3 is built from 15 residues. The germline V gene encodes CDR1 MNHEY and CDR2 SMNVEV (reference sequence). J lost 6 bases, V lost 5 bases, and 12 bases had no gene match. The CDR3 nucleotides are TGTGCCAGCAGTCTCCGTCCGACAGGGAATGCTGAAGCTTTCTTT. Its translation is CASSLRPTGNAEAFF.

The genes are TRBV14 and TRBJ1-1; 7 bases agree with TRBD1. This CDR3 region has 15 residues. Looked up from germline, CDR1 is SGHDN and CDR2 is FVKESK. The V segment lost 4 bases and the J segment 3 bases; nucleotides outside the gene matches: 8. DNA of the CDR3: TGTGCCAGCAGCCCTGTGACAGGGAGAGACACTGAAGCTTTCTTT. Protein product: CASSPVTGRDTEAFF.

V gene TRBV7-8 combines with J gene TRBJ2-5; 9 bases agree with TRBD1. V lost 4 bases and J lost 2; bases outside the gene matches: 11. Per germline, CDR1 SGHVS and CDR2 FQNEAQ. The CDR3 runs 17 residues. CDR3 bases: TGTGCCAGCAGCTCCGCGCTGACAGGGGGTTGGCAAGAGACCCAGTACTTC. As protein: CASSSALTGGWQETQYF.

The chain links TRBV5-5 to TRBJ1-1, with 8 positions matching TRBD1. Germline V gene lookup returns CDR1 SGHKS and CDR2 YYEKEE (reference sequence). V gave up 3 bases and J gave up 1 base; unmatched junction bases: 5. CDR3 size: 15 residues. The CDR3 nucleotides are TGTGCCAGCAGCTCAGGACAGGGTAGGAACACTGAAGCTTTCTTT. This sequence encodes CASSSGQGRNTEAFF.

The chain employs TRBV5-1 and TRBJ2-2; D call uncertain. In germline, CDR1 is SGHRS, CDR2 YFSETQ. This CDR3 has 17 residues. V was shortened by 0 bases and J by 1 base, with 13 bases between the two germline ends. CDR3 protein: CASSLAPADLNTGELFF. The CDR3, as DNA: TGCGCCAGCAGCTTGGCCCCCGCGGATTTGAACACCGGGGAGCTGTTTTTT.

This chain joins TRBV28 and TRBJ2-3, with TRBD1 as a possible D gene (6 bases). The CDR3 has 15 amino acids. Germline lookup yields CDR1 MDHEN and CDR2 SYDVKM. V was trimmed by 3 bases and J by 6 bases, leaving 16 bases between them. The DNA of the CDR3 is TGTGCCAGCAGTTTGCAAGGTCAGGGGCTGGATACGCAGTATTTT. Encoded protein: CASSLQGQGLDTQYF.

V is TRBV10-3 and J is TRBJ1-2; D perhaps matches TRBD1 (6 bases). Germline V lookup: CDR1 ENHRY, CDR2 SYGVKD. V shed 6 bases and J shed 1 base, with 12 bases lying between them. This CDR3 contains 14 residues. The CDR3 protein is CAISDRKINYGYTF. The CDR3 coding sequence is TGTGCCATCAGCGACAGGAAGATTAACTATGGCTACACCTTC.

V usage is TRBV6-1 and J usage is TRBJ2-1, with D possibly TRBD2 on 5 matching bases. The CDR3 loop spans 14 amino acids. V was cut by 2 bases and J by 9 bases, with 14 bases left in between. Germline CDR1 and CDR2: MNHNS and SASEGT. CDR3 nucleotides: TGTGCCAGCAGTGAAACAATAGTTGCGGGTGAGCAGTTCTTC. It is translated as CASSETIVAGEQFF.

This rearrangement joins TRBV29-1 to TRBJ2-5; the D is unclear. The CDR3 totals 11 residues. Trimming cost V 4 bases and J 2 bases, with 5 bases left between them. Germline CDR1 SQVTM, CDR2 ANQGSEA. CDR3: CSVGRQETQYF. In nucleotides, the CDR3 is TGCAGCGTTGGCCGGCAAGAGACCCAGTACTTC.

The gene calls are TRBV7-6 and TRBJ2-1, with TRBD1 matching over 7 bases. Losses at the gene ends were 3 bases for V and 0 bases for J; bases not matched to a gene: 5. CDR3 length equals 16 residues. Looked up from germline, CDR1 is SGHVS and CDR2 is FNYEAQ. DNA of the CDR3: TGTGCCAGCAGCTTCGGGACAGCAAGCTCCTACAATGAGCAGTTCTTC. Protein: CASSFGTASSYNEQFF.

The chain combines TRBV6-5 with TRBJ2-3; TRBD2 matches 7 bases. Trimming removed 6 bases from V and 1 base from J; junction bases left unmatched: 7. CDR1 MNHEY and CDR2 SVGAGI come from the germline V gene. The CDR3 sequence is 15 residues long. CDR3 region: CASRMGGVGTDTQYF. CDR3 nucleotides: TGTGCCAGCAGGATGGGGGGGGTGGGCACAGATACGCAGTATTTT.

The chain combines TRBV5-4 with TRBJ1-6; possible D gene TRBD1, 5 bases. This CDR3 spans 15 amino acids. The V end lost 0 bases, the J end lost 10 bases, and 14 bases lay between the germline ends. The germline V gene has CDR1 SGHNT and CDR2 YYREEE (reference sequence). The DNA of the CDR3 is TGTGCCAGCAGCTTGGGGGGCGTTTTAAAATCACCCCTCCACTTT. This codes for CASSLGGVLKSPLHF.

V gene TRBV5-6 combines with J gene TRBJ1-5, with D possibly TRBD1 on 5 matching bases. Germline V gene sequence: CDR1 SGHDT, CDR2 YYEEEE. Trimming took 4 bases from V and 0 from J, leaving 11 bases between them. The CDR3 runs to 15 residues. Written as DNA, the CDR3 is TGTGCCAGCAGCCGACAGATGAATAGCAATCAGCCCCAGCATTTT. This gives the protein CASSRQMNSNQPQHF. The full variable domain, completed using reference TRBV5-6 and TRBJ1-5, is DAGVTQSPTHLIKTRGQQVTLRCSPKSGHDTVSWYQQALGQGPQFIFQYYEEEERQRGNFPDRFSGHQFPNYSSELNVNALLLGDSALYLCASSRQMNSNQPQHFGDGTRLSIL.

This clone was detected only once. The chain employs TRBV12-2 and TRBJ2-7; TRBD2 was called by the table and not checked on the DNA. TRBV12-2 is termed a pseudogene. This CDR3 region has 20 residues. CDR3 DNA: TGTGCAAGTCGCTTAGCTGTACCCGGGACTAGCCACCATCCTCGATACGAGCAGTACGTC. It specifies CASRLAVPGTSHHPRYEQYV.

The rearrangement uses TRBV29-1 and TRBJ2-1; D is perhaps TRBD2 (6 bases). Per the germline V gene, CDR1 is SQVTM and CDR2 is ANQGSEA. The V and J ends lost 3 bases and 8 bases respectively, with 17 bases between them. This CDR3 contains 14 residues. CDR3 residues: CSVDRTGLGDEQFF. CDR3 DNA sequence: TGCAGCGTTGATAGAACGGGACTGGGCGATGAGCAGTTCTTC.

The chain carries TRBV6-6 and TRBJ2-3, with 9 positions matching TRBD2. The CDR3 length is 15 residues. The junction had 10 bases not matched to a gene; V was cut back by 7 bases and J by 5 bases. The V gene's germline CDR1 is MNHNY and CDR2 SVGAGI (reference sequence). The CDR3 bases are TGTGCCAGCATCTTGCGGGGGGGCCCGGTAGATACGCAGTATTTT. It is translated as CASILRGGPVDTQYF.

The chain is built from TRBV6-5 and TRBJ2-3, with no clear D. Germline V gives CDR1 MNHEY, CDR2 SVGAGI. The CDR3 is 14 residues long. V lost 6 bases, J lost 2 bases, and 12 bases lay in between. The CDR3: CASRGQTYTDTQYF. The DNA of the CDR3 is TGTGCCAGCAGGGGCCAAACCTACACAGATACGCAGTATTTT.